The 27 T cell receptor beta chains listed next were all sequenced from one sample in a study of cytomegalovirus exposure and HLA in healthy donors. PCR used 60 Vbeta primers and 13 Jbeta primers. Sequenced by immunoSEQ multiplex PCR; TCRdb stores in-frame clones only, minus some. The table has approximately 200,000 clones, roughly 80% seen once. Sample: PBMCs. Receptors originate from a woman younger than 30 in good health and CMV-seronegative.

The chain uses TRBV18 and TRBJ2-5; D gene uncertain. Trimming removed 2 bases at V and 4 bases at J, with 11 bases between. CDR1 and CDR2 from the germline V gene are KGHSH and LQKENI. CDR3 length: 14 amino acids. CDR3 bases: TGTGCCAGCTCACCATCCGACACTTTAGAGACCCAGTACTTC. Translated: CASSPSDTLETQYF.

As DNA, the CDR3 is TGTGCCAGCAGCTTGAGGACTAGCGGGGGAGGAGAGACCCAGTACTTC. Its translation is CASSLRTSGGGETQYF. The rearrangement joins TRBV7-8 to TRBJ2-5, with 13 bases that match TRBD2. Trimming at V came to 3 bases and at J to 4 bases, leaving 5 bases not matched to a gene. The CDR3 is 16 amino acids. Germline V gene sequence: CDR1 SGHVS, CDR2 FQNEAQ.

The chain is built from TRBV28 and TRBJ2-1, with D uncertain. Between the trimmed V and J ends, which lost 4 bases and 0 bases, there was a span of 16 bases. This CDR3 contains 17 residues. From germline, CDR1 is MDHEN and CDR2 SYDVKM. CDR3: CASSSVFSGLSYNEQFF. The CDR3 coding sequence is TGTGCCAGCAGTTCAGTCTTCAGTGGGCTCTCCTACAATGAGCAGTTCTTC.

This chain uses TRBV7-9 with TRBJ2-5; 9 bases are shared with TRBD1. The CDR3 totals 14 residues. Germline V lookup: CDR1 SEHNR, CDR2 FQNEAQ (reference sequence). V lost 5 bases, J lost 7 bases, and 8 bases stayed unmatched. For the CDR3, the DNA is TGTGCCAGCAGCAGCGGACAGGGGACGGGGACCCAGTACTTC. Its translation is CASSSGQGTGTQYF.

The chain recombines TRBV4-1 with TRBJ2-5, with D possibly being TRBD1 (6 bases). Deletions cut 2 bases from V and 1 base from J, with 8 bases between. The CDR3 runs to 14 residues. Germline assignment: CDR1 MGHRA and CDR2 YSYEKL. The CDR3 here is CASSQPDSQETQYF. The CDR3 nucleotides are TGCGCCAGCAGCCAACCGGACAGCCAAGAGACCCAGTACTTC.

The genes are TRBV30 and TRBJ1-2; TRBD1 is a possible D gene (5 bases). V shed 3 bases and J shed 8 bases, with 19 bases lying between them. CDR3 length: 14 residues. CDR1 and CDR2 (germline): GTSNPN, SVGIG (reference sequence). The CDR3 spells CAWSPREGREGYTF. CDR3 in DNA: TGTGCCTGGAGCCCCCGCGAGGGGAGGGAAGGCTACACCTTC.

The CDR3 is CASSLRGSTDTQYF. The CDR3 region has the DNA TGTGCCAGCAGCCTCAGGGGCAGCACAGATACGCAGTATTTT. The gene calls are TRBV14 and TRBJ2-3; the D gene is possibly TRBD1 (6 bases). The CDR3 contains 14 residues. Trimming took off 4 bases at V and 0 bases at J, with 8 bases between the two ends. CDR1 is SGHDN, CDR2 FVKESK, per germline.

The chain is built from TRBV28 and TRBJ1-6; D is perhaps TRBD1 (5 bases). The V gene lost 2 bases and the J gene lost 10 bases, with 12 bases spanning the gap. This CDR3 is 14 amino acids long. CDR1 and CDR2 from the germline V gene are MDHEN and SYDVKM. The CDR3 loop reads CASSLSQGSSPLHF. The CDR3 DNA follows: TGTGCCAGCAGTTTAAGTCAGGGAAGCTCACCCCTCCACTTT.

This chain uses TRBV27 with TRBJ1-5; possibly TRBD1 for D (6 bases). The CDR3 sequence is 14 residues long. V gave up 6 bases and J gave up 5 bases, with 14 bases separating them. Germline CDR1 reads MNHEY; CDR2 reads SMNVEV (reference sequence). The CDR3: CASSYRESYQPQHF. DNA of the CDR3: TGTGCCAGCAGCTACAGGGAGAGTTATCAGCCCCAGCATTTT.

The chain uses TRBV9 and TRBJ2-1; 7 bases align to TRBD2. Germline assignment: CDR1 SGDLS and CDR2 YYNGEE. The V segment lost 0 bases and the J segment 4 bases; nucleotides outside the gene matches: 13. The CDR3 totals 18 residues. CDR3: CASSVEEWGGSPYNEQFF. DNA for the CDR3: TGTGCCAGCAGCGTAGAGGAGTGGGGCGGGAGCCCATACAATGAGCAGTTCTTC.

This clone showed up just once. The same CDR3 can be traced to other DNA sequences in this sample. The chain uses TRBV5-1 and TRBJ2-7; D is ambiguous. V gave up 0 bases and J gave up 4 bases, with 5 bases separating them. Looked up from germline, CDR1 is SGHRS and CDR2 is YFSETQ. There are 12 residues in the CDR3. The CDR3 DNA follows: TGCGCCAGCAGCTTGGGAGGTTACGAGCAGTACTTC. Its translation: CASSLGGYEQYF.

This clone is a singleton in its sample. DNA of the CDR3: TGTGCCACCAGCAGGGGACAGGGGGCCGATACGCAGTATTTT. This encodes CATSRGQGADTQYF. This sequence joins TRBV15 and TRBJ2-3; TRBD1 aligns across 12 bases. Germline lookup yields CDR1 LNHNV and CDR2 YYDKDF (reference sequence). The CDR3 loop spans 14 amino acids. V shed 3 bases and J 6 bases; nucleotides not matched to a gene: 1.

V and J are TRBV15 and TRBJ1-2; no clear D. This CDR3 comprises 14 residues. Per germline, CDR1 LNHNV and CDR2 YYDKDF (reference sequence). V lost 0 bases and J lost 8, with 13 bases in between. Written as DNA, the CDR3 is TGTGCCACCAGCAGAGAGACTACTGGTGGGGGCTACACCTTC. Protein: CATSRETTGGGYTF.

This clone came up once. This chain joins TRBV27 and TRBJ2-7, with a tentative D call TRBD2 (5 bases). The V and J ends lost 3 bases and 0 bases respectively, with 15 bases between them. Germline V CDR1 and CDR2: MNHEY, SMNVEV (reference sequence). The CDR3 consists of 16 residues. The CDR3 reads CASSFLGSLSSYEQYF. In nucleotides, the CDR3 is TGTGCCAGCAGTTTCCTAGGGAGTCTAAGCTCCTACGAGCAGTACTTC.

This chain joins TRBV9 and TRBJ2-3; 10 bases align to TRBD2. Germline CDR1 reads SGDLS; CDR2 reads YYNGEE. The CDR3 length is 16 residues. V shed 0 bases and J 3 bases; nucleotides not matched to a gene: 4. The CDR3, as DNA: TGTGCCAGCAGCGTAGCCCTAGCGGGAGTAACAGATACGCAGTATTTT. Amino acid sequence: CASSVALAGVTDTQYF.

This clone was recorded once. CDR3 in amino acids: CASSFRTGLEQYF. In nucleotides, the CDR3 is TGCGCCAGCAGCTTTCGGACAGGCTTAGAGCAGTACTTC. V gene TRBV5-1 combines with J gene TRBJ2-7; 7 bases line up with TRBD1. V was clipped by 2 bases and J by 7 bases; unmatched bases: 6. Germline V gene data show CDR1 as SGHRS and CDR2 as YFSETQ. This CDR3 contains 13 residues.

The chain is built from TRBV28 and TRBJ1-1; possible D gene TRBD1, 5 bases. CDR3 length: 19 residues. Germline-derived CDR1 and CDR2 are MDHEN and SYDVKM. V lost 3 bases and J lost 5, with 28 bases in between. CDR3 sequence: CASSFSLPPIDGGMTEAFF. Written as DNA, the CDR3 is TGTGCCAGCAGTTTTTCTTTGCCCCCCATTGACGGGGGGATGACTGAAGCTTTCTTT.

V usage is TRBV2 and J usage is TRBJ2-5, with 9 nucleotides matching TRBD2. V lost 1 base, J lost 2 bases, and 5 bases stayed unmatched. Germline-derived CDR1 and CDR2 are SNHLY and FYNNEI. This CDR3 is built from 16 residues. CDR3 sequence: CASSEGPSGTQETQYF. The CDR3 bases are TGTGCCAGCAGTGAAGGCCCTAGCGGGACTCAAGAGACCCAGTACTTC.

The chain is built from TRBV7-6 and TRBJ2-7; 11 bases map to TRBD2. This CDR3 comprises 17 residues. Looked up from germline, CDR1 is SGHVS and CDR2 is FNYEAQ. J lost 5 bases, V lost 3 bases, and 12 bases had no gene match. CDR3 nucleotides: TGTGCCAGCAGCTTGGGGGTACTAGCGGGAGCGGCCGACGAGCAGTACTTC. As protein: CASSLGVLAGAADEQYF.

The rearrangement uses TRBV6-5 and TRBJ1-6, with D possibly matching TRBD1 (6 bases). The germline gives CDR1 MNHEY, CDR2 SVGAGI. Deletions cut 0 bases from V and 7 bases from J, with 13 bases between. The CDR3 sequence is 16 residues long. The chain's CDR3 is CASSYSQYRGNSPLHF. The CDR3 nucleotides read TGTGCCAGCAGTTACTCACAATATAGGGGGAATTCACCCCTCCACTTT.

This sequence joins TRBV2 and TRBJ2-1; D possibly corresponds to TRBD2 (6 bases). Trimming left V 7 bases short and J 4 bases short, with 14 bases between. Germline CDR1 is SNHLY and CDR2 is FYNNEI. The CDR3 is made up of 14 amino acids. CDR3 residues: CASTGMGTYNEQFF. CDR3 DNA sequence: TGTGCCAGCACAGGGATGGGGACTTACAATGAGCAGTTCTTC.

The CDR3 DNA sequence: TGTGCCAGCAGTTTATCCCCCGACGGACTAGCGGGAGACACCGGGGAGCTGTTTTTT. The encoded protein is CASSLSPDGLAGDTGELFF. The J gene is TRBJ2-2, the V gene TRBV27; 13 bases are a match to TRBD2. With 0 bases clipped from V and 3 bases from J, the junction kept 7 bases outside the gene matches. Looked up from germline, CDR1 is MNHEY and CDR2 is SMNVEV (reference sequence). The CDR3 spans 19 residues.

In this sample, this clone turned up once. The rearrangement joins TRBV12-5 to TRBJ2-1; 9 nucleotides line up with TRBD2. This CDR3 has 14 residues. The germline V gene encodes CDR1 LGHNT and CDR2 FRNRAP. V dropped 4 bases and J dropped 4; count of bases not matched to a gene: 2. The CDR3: CASGYSGGYNEQFF. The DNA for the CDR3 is TGTGCTAGTGGTTATAGCGGGGGATACAATGAGCAGTTCTTC.

The CDR3 sequence is CASSTSTGLQNTEAFF. The CDR3 DNA reads as TGTGCCAGCAGTACTTCCACAGGGTTACAGAACACTGAAGCTTTCTTT. The chain combines TRBV28 with TRBJ1-1, with D maybe TRBD1 (6 bases). Germline V lookup: CDR1 MDHEN, CDR2 SYDVKM. The CDR3 length is 16 residues. Trimming pared 5 bases from V and 1 base from J, leaving 17 bases between. Using reference TRBV28 and TRBJ1-1 for the parts outside the CDR3, the full variable domain is DVKVTQSSRYLVKRTGEKVFLECVQDMDHENMFWYRQDPGLGLRLIYFSYDVKMKEKGDIPEGYSVSREKKERFSLILESASTNQTSMYLCASSTSTGLQNTEAFFGQGTRLTVV.

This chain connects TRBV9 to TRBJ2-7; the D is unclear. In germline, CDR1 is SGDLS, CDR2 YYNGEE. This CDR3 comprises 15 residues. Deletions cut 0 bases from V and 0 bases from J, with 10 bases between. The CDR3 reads CASSVEWQHSYEQYF. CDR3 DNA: TGTGCCAGCAGCGTAGAGTGGCAACACTCCTACGAGCAGTACTTC.

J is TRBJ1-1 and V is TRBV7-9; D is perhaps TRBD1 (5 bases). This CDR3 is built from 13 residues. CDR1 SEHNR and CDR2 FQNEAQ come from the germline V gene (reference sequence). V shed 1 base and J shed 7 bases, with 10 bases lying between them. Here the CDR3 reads CASSLGTINEAFF. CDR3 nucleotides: TGTGCCAGCAGCTTAGGGACAATAAATGAAGCTTTCTTT.

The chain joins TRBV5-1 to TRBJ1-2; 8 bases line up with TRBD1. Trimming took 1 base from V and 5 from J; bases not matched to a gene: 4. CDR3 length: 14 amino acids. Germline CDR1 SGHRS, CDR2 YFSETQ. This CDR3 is CASSLPGQEYGYTF. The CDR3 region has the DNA TGCGCCAGCAGCTTGCCGGGACAGGAGTATGGCTACACCTTC.